This TCR beta chain derives from a study of early T cells in non-severe SARS-CoV-2 infection. This clonotype was observed many times. From germline, CDR1 is SGHRS and CDR2 YFSETQ. V was pared by 1 base and J by 3 bases, with 5 bases of the junction left unmatched. The CDR3 runs to 15 residues. TCRdb passed the 5' RACE reads through MiXCR, listing each CDR3 protein once. The sample includes 64,000 or so distinct CDR3 sequences, around 12% of them seen just once. The V call is TRBV5-1, the J call TRBJ2-5; 8 bases line up with TRBD2. The TCR originated in an adult who was a healthcare worker with PCR-confirmed SARS-CoV-2 infection or an uninfected control (not recorded which). This specimen consisted of whole blood, obtained at baseline. CDR3 sequence reads: CASSLQTSVEETQYF. CDR3 nucleotide sequence: TGCGCCAGCAGCTTGCAGACTAGCGTAGAAGAGACCCAGTACTTC.